This TCR beta chain emerged from a study of CD8+ T cells in alopecia areata. In each case, RNA was isolated and then reverse transcribed into cDNA as the sequencing template. Using immunoSEQ multiplex PCR, the repertoire was profiled, and TCRdb retains in-frame clones only, with some absent. Of 140,000 to 150,000 clones listed, roughly 64% are singletons. A word on this clone: The junction departs from germline at one end; a sequencing error may be responsible.

The receptor was isolated from a human donor with alopecia areata. The sequencing here drew on CD4+ T cells sorted from blood, taken at week 0.

The chain's CDR3 is CASSEGNPGELFF. The CDR3 DNA follows: TGCGCCAGCAGCGAGGGGAACCCCGGGGAGCTGTTTTTT. This chain links TRBV5-1 with TRBJ2-2; D might be TRBD1 or TRBD2, each matching 5 bases. The germline V gene encodes CDR1 SGHRS and CDR2 YFSETQ. The CDR3 has 13 residues.